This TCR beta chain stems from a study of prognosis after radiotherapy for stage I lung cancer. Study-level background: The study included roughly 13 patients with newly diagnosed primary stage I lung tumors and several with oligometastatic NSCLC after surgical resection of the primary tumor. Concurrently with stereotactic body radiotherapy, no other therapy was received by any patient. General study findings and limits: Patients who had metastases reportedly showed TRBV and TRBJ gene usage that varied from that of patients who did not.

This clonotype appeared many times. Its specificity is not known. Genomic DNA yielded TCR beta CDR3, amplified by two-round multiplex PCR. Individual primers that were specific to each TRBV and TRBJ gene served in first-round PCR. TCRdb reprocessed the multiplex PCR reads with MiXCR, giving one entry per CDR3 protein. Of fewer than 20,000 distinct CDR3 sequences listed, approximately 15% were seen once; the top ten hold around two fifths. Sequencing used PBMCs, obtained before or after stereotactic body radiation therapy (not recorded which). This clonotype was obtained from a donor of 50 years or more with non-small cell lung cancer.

CDR3 in DNA: TGTGCCAGCAGCCAAAAAGACATGGGGGTGAACTATGGCTACACCTTC. This encodes CASSQKDMGVNYGYTF. The chain links TRBV13 to TRBJ1-2, with D perhaps TRBD1 (5 bases). This CDR3 has 16 amino acids. V gave up 5 bases and J gave up 2 bases, with 18 bases separating them. In germline, CDR1 is PRHDT, CDR2 FYEKMQ (reference sequence).